Following are 21 T cell receptor beta chains from one sample sequenced in a study of T cells in localized non-small cell lung cancer. The assay was immunoSEQ multiplex PCR, and TCRdb's table has in-frame clones only and misses some. The data hold tens of thousands of clones, with over 80% observed a single time. Source: peripheral blood, taken before any cancer treatment. These receptors originate from a man aged 40 to 75 with stage I squamous cell lung carcinoma.

V is TRBV28 and J is TRBJ2-2; the D gene is possibly TRBD1 (6 bases). CDR1 MDHEN and CDR2 SYDVKM come from the germline V gene. The CDR3 has 16 amino acids. V lost 3 bases, J lost 1 base, and 12 bases lay in between. The CDR3 bases are TGTGCCAGCAGTTTGTTCGCCAGGGGGAACACCGGGGAGCTGTTTTTT. It translates to CASSLFARGNTGELFF.

V is TRBV28 and J is TRBJ2-5; 9 bases are a match to TRBD1. V trimming: 6 bases; J trimming: 5 bases; junction bases outside the gene matches: 4. Germline assignment: CDR1 MDHEN and CDR2 SYDVKM. The length of the CDR3 is 13 residues. Here the CDR3 reads CASSGDRAETQYF. CDR3 DNA sequence: TGTGCCAGCAGCGGGGACAGGGCTGAGACCCAGTACTTC.

The V and J genes are TRBV28 and TRBJ1-2, with D maybe TRBD1 (6 bases). With 5 bases removed from V and 7 bases from J, the gap between germline ends came to 23 bases. Germline V gene sequence: CDR1 MDHEN, CDR2 SYDVKM. The CDR3 consists of 16 residues. The CDR3 spells CASSPPGTGLHAGYTF. Here the CDR3 DNA reads TGTGCCAGCAGTCCGCCCGGCACAGGGTTACATGCTGGCTACACCTTC.

This clone was recorded a few times. V is TRBV6-1 and J is TRBJ1-1; TRBD1 might be the D (6 bases). CDR1 is MNHNS and CDR2 is SASEGT in the germline V gene. The CDR3 covers 13 residues. V lost 6 bases and J lost 5, with 13 bases in between. In nucleotides, the CDR3 is TGTGCCAGCAGAGGACAGACGAGGACTGAAGCTTTCTTT. It specifies CASRGQTRTEAFF.

The genes are TRBV5-4 and TRBJ1-6, with 9 positions matching TRBD1. The CDR3 loop spans 16 amino acids. V was pared by 0 bases and J by 9 bases, with 7 bases of the junction left unmatched. Germline values: CDR1 SGHNT, CDR2 YYREEE (reference sequence). The CDR3 DNA reads as TGTGCCAGCAGCTTGGCGGGGACAGGGTTAATTTCACCCCTCCACTTT. This encodes CASSLAGTGLISPLHF.

The chain employs TRBV4-3 and TRBJ1-2; TRBD1 matches at 8 bases. The V gene end was trimmed by 0 bases and the J gene end by 5 bases; junction bases not matched to a gene: 11. Germline V gene data show CDR1 as LGHNA and CDR2 as YSLEER. This CDR3 has 17 residues. The CDR3 is CASSQDLGQGALYGYTF. The DNA for the CDR3 is TGCGCCAGCAGCCAAGATCTTGGACAGGGAGCTTTATATGGCTACACCTTC.

V usage is TRBV9 and J usage is TRBJ2-1, with D unresolved. V lost 4 bases and J lost 5, with 22 bases in between. Germline CDR1 reads SGDLS; CDR2 reads YYNGEE. This CDR3 spans 17 amino acids. CDR3: CASSPSFSLGRHNEQFF. The DNA for the CDR3 is TGTGCCAGCAGCCCGTCTTTTTCCCTCGGCAGGCACAATGAGCAGTTCTTC.

This clone has a single count. This chain connects TRBV19 to TRBJ1-2, with D unclear. The germline CDR1 and CDR2 sequences are LNHDA and SQIVND (reference sequence). V lost 2 bases, J lost 4 bases, and 11 bases lay in between. The CDR3 contains 14 residues. The CDR3 region is CASSIKPPTYGYTF. The DNA of the CDR3 is TGTGCCAGTAGTATAAAACCGCCGACCTATGGCTACACCTTC.

Here the CDR3 DNA reads TGTGCCAGCAGCTATCCCCCGGGCAATGAGCAGTTCTTC. Translated, it gives CASSYPPGNEQFF. The chain joins TRBV28 to TRBJ2-1; D unclear. V was trimmed by 6 bases and J by 6 bases, leaving 12 bases between them. The germline V gene has CDR1 MDHEN and CDR2 SYDVKM. The CDR3 loop spans 13 amino acids.

V is TRBV11-1 and J is TRBJ1-2; 9 nucleotides align to TRBD1. Trimming cost V 5 bases and J 0 bases; bases outside gene matches: 10. Looked up from germline, CDR1 is SGHAT and CDR2 is FQDESV (reference sequence). The CDR3 has 17 amino acids. CDR3 amino acids: CASSPSGQGSANYGYTF. The CDR3 DNA sequence: TGTGCCAGCAGCCCCTCGGGACAGGGATCCGCTAACTATGGCTACACCTTC.

This clone was picked up a small number of times. The chain joins TRBV29-1 to TRBJ1-2; unclear D gene. V lost 4 bases and J lost 4, with 13 bases in between. From germline, CDR1 is SQVTM and CDR2 ANQGSEA. CDR3 length equals 13 residues. CDR3 region: CSVVRDLSYGYTF. As DNA, the CDR3 is TGCAGCGTTGTTCGGGATCTTAGCTATGGCTACACCTTC.

The chain carries TRBV7-9 and TRBJ2-6; perhaps TRBD1 as D (5 bases). The CDR3 sequence is 15 residues long. The germline CDR1 and CDR2 sequences are SEHNR and FQNEAQ (reference sequence). V shed 3 bases and J shed 0 bases, with 6 bases lying between them. CDR3 sequence (DNA): TGTGCCAGCAGCTTCAGGGCCTCTGGGGCCAACGTCCTGACTTTC. Translating it yields CASSFRASGANVLTF.

This clone appeared once. The V gene is TRBV28, the J gene TRBJ1-1, with 7 nucleotides matching TRBD1. Germline V gene data show CDR1 as MDHEN and CDR2 as SYDVKM. Losses at the gene ends were 6 bases for V and 1 base for J; bases not matched to a gene: 5. The CDR3 is made up of 14 amino acids. The CDR3 DNA reads TGTGCCAGCAGCCAGACAGGGAGGAACACTGAAGCTTTCTTT. This gives the protein CASSQTGRNTEAFF.

This chain connects TRBV12-5 to TRBJ2-1; D not resolved. V was trimmed by 1 base and J by 8 bases, leaving 6 bases between them. This CDR3 has 12 amino acids. CDR1 LGHNT and CDR2 FRNRAP come from the germline V gene. The CDR3 DNA follows: TGTGCTAGTGGTTTGGCCCGGGATGAGCAGTTCTTC. This gives the protein CASGLARDEQFF.

The chain couples TRBV5-3 to TRBJ1-2, with D tentatively TRBD1 (5 bases). TRBV5-3 is annotated as an ORF whose role is uncertain. V was trimmed by 0 bases and J by 1 base, leaving 10 bases between them. This CDR3 has 15 amino acids. This CDR3 reads CARSLGRQLNYGYTF. The CDR3 DNA is TGTGCCAGAAGCTTGGGTAGACAGCTTAACTATGGCTACACCTTC.

In regard to this clone: Other DNA sequences in the sample encode the same CDR3. V and J are TRBV28 and TRBJ1-2; TRBD1 might be the D (6 bases). The CDR3 has 13 amino acids. V was clipped by 4 bases and J by 2 bases, with 8 bases between them. Germline CDR1 MDHEN, CDR2 SYDVKM. In DNA form, the CDR3 reads TGTGCCAGCAGTTCCGGGACAAACTATGGCTACACCTTC. Encoded protein: CASSSGTNYGYTF.

V and J are TRBV7-9 and TRBJ2-5; D uncertain. This CDR3 comprises 14 residues. The ends were cut back, 6 bases at V and 7 bases at J, with 18 bases in the middle. Germline CDR1 is SEHNR and CDR2 is FQNEAQ (reference sequence). CDR3 DNA: TGTGCCAGCAGTTTCGACATGGCCTCGGGGACCCAGTACTTC. This translates into CASSFDMASGTQYF.

V is TRBV6-1 and J is TRBJ2-7, with 8 bases matching TRBD1. CDR3 length equals 14 residues. Germline trimming cut 2 bases from V and 2 bases from J; bases unmatched to any gene: 2. Germline V CDR1 and CDR2: MNHNS, SASEGT. CDR3 protein: CASSEYRGTYEQYF. The CDR3 DNA is TGTGCCAGCAGTGAATACAGGGGGACCTACGAGCAGTACTTC.

The chain employs TRBV5-4 and TRBJ2-7; 9 nucleotides line up with TRBD1. CDR1 and CDR2 from the germline V gene are SGHNT and YYREEE (reference sequence). The V and J ends lost 4 bases and 2 bases, in that order; junction bases with no gene match: 7. The CDR3 has 15 residues. CDR3 sequence: CASSGGQGTTYEQYF. In nucleotides, the CDR3 is TGTGCCAGCAGCGGAGGACAGGGGACAACCTACGAGCAGTACTTC. Filled out from reference TRBV5-4 and TRBJ2-7, the complete variable domain reads ETGVTQSPTHLIKTRGQQVTLRCSSQSGHNTVSWYQQALGQGPQFIFQYYREEENGRGNFPPRFSGLQFPNYSSELNVNALELDDSALYLCASSGGQGTTYEQYFGPGTRLTVT.

This clone was counted only a few times. The rearrangement links TRBV6-5 to TRBJ1-5; no reliable D call. The germline V gene encodes CDR1 MNHEY and CDR2 SVGAGI. V lost 6 bases and J 0 bases, leaving 9 bases between the germline ends. The CDR3 runs 14 residues. CDR3 in DNA: TGTGCCAGCAGCGGGTCTTATAGCAATCAGCCCCAGCATTTT. It specifies CASSGSYSNQPQHF.

The chain combines TRBV2 with TRBJ1-5; D might be TRBD1 (6 bases). V lost 2 bases and J lost 2, with 13 bases in between. CDR1 is SNHLY, CDR2 FYNNEI, per germline. The CDR3 spans 16 residues. CDR3 protein: CASSESRPGGNQPQHF. In DNA, the CDR3 is TGTGCCAGCAGTGAAAGTCGTCCAGGGGGCAATCAGCCCCAGCATTTT.